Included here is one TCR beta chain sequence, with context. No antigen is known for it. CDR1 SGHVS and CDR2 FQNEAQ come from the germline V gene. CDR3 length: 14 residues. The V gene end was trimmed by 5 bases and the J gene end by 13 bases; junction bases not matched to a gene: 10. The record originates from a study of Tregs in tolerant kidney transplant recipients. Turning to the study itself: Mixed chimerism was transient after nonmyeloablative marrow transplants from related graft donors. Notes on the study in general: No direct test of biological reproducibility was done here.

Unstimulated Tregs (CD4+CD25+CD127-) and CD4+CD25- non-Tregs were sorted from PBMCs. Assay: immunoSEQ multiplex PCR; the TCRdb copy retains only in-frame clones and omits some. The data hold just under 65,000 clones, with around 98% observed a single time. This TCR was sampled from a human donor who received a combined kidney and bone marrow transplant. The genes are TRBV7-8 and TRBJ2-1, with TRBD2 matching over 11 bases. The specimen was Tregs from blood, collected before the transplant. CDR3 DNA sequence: TGTGCCAGCAGCGCCCGATTAGCGGGAGGGGAACAGTTCTTC. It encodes CASSARLAGGEQFF.